This T cell receptor beta chain comes out of a study of T cell changes during pregnancy in multiple sclerosis. Data came from immunoSEQ multiplex PCR; TCRdb stores just in-frame clones and leaves some out. Among roughly 38,000 clones listed, 94% were seen once. Trimming removed 0 bases from V and 3 bases from J; junction bases left unmatched: 3. Germline V gives CDR1 SGDLS, CDR2 YYNGEE. The CDR3 totals 14 residues. This clonotype was sampled from a female donor with multiple sclerosis, enrolled in a pregnancy study. The V and J genes are TRBV9 and TRBJ2-7; 7 bases align to TRBD2. The material was CD8+ T cells from peripheral blood mononuclear cells, obtained in the third trimester of pregnancy. CDR3: CASSVAGGGYEQYF. CDR3 nucleotide sequence: TGTGCCAGCAGCGTAGCGGGAGGAGGCTACGAGCAGTACTTC.